This entry is about one TCR beta chain. The DNA ends 3 residues before the CDR3 does, and the rest of the CDR3 is filled in from the germline J gene. Germline V CDR1 and CDR2: SGHVT, SQSDAQ. V was clipped by 4 bases and J by 0 bases, with 7 bases between them. The CDR3 is made up of 14 amino acids. The sample comes from a study of T cells in women clearing cervical HPV infection. Across the study: Case blood was drawn when the lesion was first found; control blood after infection became undetectable. Case blood was drawn a median approximately 150 days after lesion detection.

Libraries were prepared by immunoSEQ multiplex PCR; TCRdb keeps only in-frame clonotypes and omits some of them. The sample shows 35,000 to 45,000 clones, and more than 1% sits with its ten largest clones. The chain is built from TRBV7-4 and TRBJ1-5, with a tentative D call TRBD1 (5 bases). The source of this sequence is a woman between 18 and 75 years old with a cervical HPV16 infection that either progressed to CIN3+ or cleared (not recorded which). Sequenced: blood buffy coat. The CDR3 sequence is CASSSQGSNQPQHF. The covered CDR3 bases are TGTGCCAGCAGCTCCCAGGGTAGCAATCAGCCC.